The clone carrying this T cell receptor beta chain showed up just once. What it binds is unknown. Vbeta (60) and Jbeta (13) primers were used in the PCR. Libraries were prepared by immunoSEQ multiplex PCR; TCRdb keeps only in-frame clonotypes and omits some of them. The data show around 150,000 clones, about 82% seen once. Germline V gene lookup returns CDR1 SGHVS and CDR2 FQNEAQ. The V gene end was trimmed by 0 bases and the J gene end by 3 bases; junction bases not matched to a gene: 4. The length of the CDR3 is 15 residues. This sample was taken from a study of cytomegalovirus exposure and HLA in healthy donors. Study conclusions and caveats: Altogether, 150 or so TCR beta chains were recorded as cytomegalovirus-associated.

Sequencing used PBMCs. This chain uses TRBV7-8 with TRBJ1-2, with 7 bases matching TRBD1. The TCR originated in a male donor in good health and CMV-seronegative. The DNA of the CDR3 is TGTGCCAGCAGCTTAGCCAGGGGGGATGACTATGGCTACACCTTC. It yields the protein CASSLARGDDYGYTF.